This T cell receptor (beta chain) was obtained from a study of blood T cell repertoires in COVID-19. Study-wide context: From the United States, Italy and Spain came samples of acute and convalescent COVID-19. The cDNA or gDNA used as material had been derived from T cells, B-cell-depleted T cells, or PBMCs.

This clone was observed a few times. Here immunoSEQ multiplex PCR was the method, and the copy in TCRdb shows in-frame clones only, minus some. Of some 200,000 clones in the sample, about 86% are singletons; the top ten hold approximately 0.93%. Per the germline V gene, CDR1 is SGHDN and CDR2 is FVKESK. V lost 0 bases to trimming and J lost 3 bases, with 9 bases between them. CDR3 length: 14 residues. The V call is TRBV14, the J call TRBJ2-7; D remains unclear. The sequencing input was peripheral blood. This clonotype was sampled from a woman younger than 30 who had recovered from COVID-19. The CDR3 reads CASSQDLLSYEQYF. In DNA form, the CDR3 reads TGTGCCAGCAGCCAAGATCTCTTGAGCTACGAGCAGTACTTC.